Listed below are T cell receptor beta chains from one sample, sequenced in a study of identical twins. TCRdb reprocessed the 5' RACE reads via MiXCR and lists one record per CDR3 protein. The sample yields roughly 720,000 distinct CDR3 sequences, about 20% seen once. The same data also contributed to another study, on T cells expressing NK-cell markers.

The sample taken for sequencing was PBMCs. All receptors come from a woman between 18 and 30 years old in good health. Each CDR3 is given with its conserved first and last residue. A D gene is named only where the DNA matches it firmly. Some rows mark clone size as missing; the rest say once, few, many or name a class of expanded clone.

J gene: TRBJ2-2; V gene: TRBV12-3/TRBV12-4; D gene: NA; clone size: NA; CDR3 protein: CASSWYTGELFF; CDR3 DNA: TGTGCCAGCAGTTGGTACACCGGGGAGCTGTTTTTT
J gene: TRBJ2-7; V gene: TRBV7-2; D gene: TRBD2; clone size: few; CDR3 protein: CASSLEGTSGGYEQYF; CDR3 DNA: TGTGCCAGCAGCTTAGAAGGGACTAGCGGGGGATACGAGCAGTACTTC
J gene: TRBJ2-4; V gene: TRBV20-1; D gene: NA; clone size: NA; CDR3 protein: CSARDPMSIQYF; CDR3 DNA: TGCAGTGCTAGAGATCCTATGAGCATTCAGTACTTC
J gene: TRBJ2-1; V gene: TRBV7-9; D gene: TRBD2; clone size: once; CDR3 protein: CASSLELAGEQFF; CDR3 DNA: TGTGCCAGCAGCTTAGAACTAGCGGGGGAGCAGTTCTTC
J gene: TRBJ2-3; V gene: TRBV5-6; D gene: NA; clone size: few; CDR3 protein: CASSLTHTDTQYF; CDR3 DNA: TGTGCCAGCAGCTTGACCCACACAGATACGCAGTATTTT
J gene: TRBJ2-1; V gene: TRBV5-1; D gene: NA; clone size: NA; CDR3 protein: CASSAGRAAYNEQFF; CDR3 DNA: TGCGCCAGCAGCGCGGGACGGGCGGCCTACAATGAGCAGTTCTTC
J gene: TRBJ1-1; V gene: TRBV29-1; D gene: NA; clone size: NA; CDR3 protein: CSVEKGTNTEAFF; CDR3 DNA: TGCAGCGTTGAGAAAGGCACGAACACTGAAGCTTTCTTT
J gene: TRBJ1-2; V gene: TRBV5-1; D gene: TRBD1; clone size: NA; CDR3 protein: CASSARQGNYGYTF; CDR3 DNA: TGCGCCAGCAGCGCCCGACAGGGAAACTATGGCTACACCTTC
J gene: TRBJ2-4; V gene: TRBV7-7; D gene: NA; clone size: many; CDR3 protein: CASSHRDREYF; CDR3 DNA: TGTGCCAGCAGCCACCGGGACCGCGAGTACTTC
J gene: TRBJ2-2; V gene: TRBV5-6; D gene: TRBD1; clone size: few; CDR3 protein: CASRRRDRAGGELFF; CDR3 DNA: TGTGCCAGCAGGCGTAGGGACAGGGCAGGCGGGGAGCTGTTTTTT
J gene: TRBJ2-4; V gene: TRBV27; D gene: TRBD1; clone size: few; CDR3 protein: CASSGVIQGRSYF; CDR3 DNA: TGTGCCAGCAGTGGAGTTATACAGGGGCGGTCGTACTTC
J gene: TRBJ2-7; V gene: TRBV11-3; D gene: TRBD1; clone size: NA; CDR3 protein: CASSPTGTAYEQYF; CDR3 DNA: TGTGCCAGCAGCCCCACCGGGACAGCCTACGAGCAGTACTTC
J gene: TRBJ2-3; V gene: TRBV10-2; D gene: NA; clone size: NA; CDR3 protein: CASSVGSVADTQYF; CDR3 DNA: TGCGCCAGCAGTGTTGGTTCCGTGGCAGATACGCAGTATTTT
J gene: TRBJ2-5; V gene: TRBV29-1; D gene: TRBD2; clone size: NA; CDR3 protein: CSVTSGEGGRETQYF; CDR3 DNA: TGCAGCGTTACTAGCGGGGAGGGGGGTAGGGAGACCCAGTACTTC
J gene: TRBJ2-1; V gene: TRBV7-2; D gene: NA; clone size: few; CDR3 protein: CASTPSGPTNEQSF; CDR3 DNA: TGTGCCAGCACCCCCTCTGGCCCCACAAATGAGCAGTCCTTC
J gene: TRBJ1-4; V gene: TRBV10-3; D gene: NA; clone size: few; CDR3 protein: CAISGAGSNRGEKLFF; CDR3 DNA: TGTGCCATCAGTGGGGCTGGGTCCAACCGAGGGGAAAAACTGTTTTTT
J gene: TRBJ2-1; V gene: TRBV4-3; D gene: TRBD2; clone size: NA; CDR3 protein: CASSQATSGSFYNEQFF; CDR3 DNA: TGCGCCAGCAGCCAGGCGACTAGCGGGAGTTTTTACAATGAGCAGTTCTTC
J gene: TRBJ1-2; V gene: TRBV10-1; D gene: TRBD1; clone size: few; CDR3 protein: CASSDGTGPNYGYTF; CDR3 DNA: TGCGCCAGCAGTGACGGGACAGGGCCTAACTATGGCTACACCTTC
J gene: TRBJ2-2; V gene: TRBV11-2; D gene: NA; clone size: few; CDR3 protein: CASSLGLSLSNTGELFF; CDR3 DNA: TGTGCCAGCAGCTTAGGCTTGAGCCTTTCGAACACCGGGGAGCTGTTTTTT
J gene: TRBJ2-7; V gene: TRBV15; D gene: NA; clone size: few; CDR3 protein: CATSRDPTQLGHEQYF; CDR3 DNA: TGTGCCACCAGCAGAGATCCCACACAGTTGGGCCACGAGCAGTACTTC
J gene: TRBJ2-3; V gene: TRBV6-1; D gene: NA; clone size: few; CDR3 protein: CASRSTGGGRSDTQYF; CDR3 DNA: TGTGCCAGCAGAAGTACCGGAGGGGGCCGATCAGATACGCAGTATTTT
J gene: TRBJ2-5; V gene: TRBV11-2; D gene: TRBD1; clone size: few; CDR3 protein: CASSLGTVRATQYF; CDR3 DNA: TGTGCCAGCAGCCTAGGGACAGTACGTGCGACCCAGTACTTC
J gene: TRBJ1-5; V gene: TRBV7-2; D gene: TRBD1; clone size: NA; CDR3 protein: CASSPPGQGAQPQHF; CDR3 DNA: TGTGCCAGCAGCCCTCCGGGACAGGGGGCTCAGCCCCAGCATTTT
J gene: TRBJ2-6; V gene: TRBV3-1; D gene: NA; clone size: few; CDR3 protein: CASSQYSAGATSGANVLTF; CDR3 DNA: TGTGCCAGCAGCCAATATTCGGCAGGGGCCACGTCTGGGGCCAACGTCCTGACTTTC
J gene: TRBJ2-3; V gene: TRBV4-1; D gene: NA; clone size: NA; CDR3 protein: CASSLAGVGLTDTQYF; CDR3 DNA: TGCGCCAGCAGCCTTGCGGGTGTCGGGCTCACAGATACGCAGTATTTT
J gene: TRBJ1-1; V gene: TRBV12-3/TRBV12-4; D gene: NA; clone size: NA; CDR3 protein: CASSFRGPNTEAFF; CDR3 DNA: TGTGCCAGCAGTTTTCGGGGGCCGAACACTGAAGCTTTCTTT
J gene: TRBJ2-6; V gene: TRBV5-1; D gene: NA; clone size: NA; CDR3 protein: CASSLAANTGANVLTF; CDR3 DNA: TGCGCCAGCAGCTTGGCCGCGAACACTGGGGCCAACGTCCTGACTTTC
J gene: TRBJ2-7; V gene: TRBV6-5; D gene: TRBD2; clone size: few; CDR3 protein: CASSYSQPGLAGEQYF; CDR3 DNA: TGTGCCAGCAGTTACTCACAACCAGGACTAGCGGGCGAGCAGTACTTC
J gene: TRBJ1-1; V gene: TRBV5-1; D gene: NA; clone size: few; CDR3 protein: CASSFQDEAFF; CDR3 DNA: TGCGCCAGCAGCTTTCAGGATGAAGCTTTCTTT
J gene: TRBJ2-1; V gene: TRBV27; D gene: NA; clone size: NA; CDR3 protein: CASSLGPAAYNEQFF; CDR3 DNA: TGTGCCAGCAGTCTGGGGCCAGCAGCCTACAATGAGCAGTTCTTC
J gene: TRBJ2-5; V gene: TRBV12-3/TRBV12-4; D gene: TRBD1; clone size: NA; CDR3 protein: CASSLTGGRGETQYF; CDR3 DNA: TGTGCCAGCAGTTTGACAGGGGGCAGGGGGGAGACCCAGTACTTC
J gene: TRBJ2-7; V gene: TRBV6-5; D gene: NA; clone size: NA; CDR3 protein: CASSYSTLGVSGEQYF; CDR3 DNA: TGTGCCAGCAGTTACTCGACCCTTGGGGTTTCCGGCGAGCAGTACTTC
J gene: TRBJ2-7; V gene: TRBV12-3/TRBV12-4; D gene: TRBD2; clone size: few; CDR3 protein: CASSPTLAGVYEQYF; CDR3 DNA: TGTGCCAGCAGTCCCACCCTAGCGGGAGTGTACGAGCAGTACTTC
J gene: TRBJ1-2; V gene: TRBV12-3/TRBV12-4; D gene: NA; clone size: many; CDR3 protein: CASSPGQNTYGYTF; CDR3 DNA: TGTGCCAGCAGCCCCGGACAGAACACCTATGGCTACACCTTC
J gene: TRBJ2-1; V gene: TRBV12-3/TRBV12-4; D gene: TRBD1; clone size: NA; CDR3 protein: CATTGASYNEQFF; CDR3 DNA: TGTGCCACCACAGGGGCCTCCTACAATGAGCAGTTCTTC